This T cell receptor (beta chain) was found in a study of cytomegalovirus exposure and HLA in healthy donors. Overall study results and limits: Productive status was seen about 87% or about 30% of the time for most TCR beta V segments in an earlier analysis. The study listed some 160 cytomegalovirus-associated TCR beta chains. No immune exposure information besides CMV serostatus was available.

Worth noting for this clone: Its matching antigen is unknown.

Primers for the PCR totalled 60 Vbeta and 13 Jbeta. Libraries were prepared by immunoSEQ multiplex PCR; TCRdb keeps only in-frame clonotypes and omits some of them. The table has about 200,000 clones, 70% to 80% seen once. Per germline, CDR1 GTSNPN and CDR2 SVGIG (reference sequence). CDR3 length: 15 residues. Trimming left V 3 bases short and J 1 base short, with 15 bases between. Specimen: PBMCs. This TCR was recovered from a girl under 10 years old in good health and CMV-seronegative. This chain uses TRBV30 with TRBJ1-2; tentative D call: TRBD1 (6 bases). Here the CDR3 reads CAWRRAGVHNYGYTF. Written as DNA, the CDR3 is TGTGCCTGGAGGAGGGCAGGGGTTCATAACTATGGCTACACCTTC.